This T cell receptor (beta chain) was obtained from a study of T cell changes during pregnancy in multiple sclerosis. Here immunoSEQ multiplex PCR was the method, and the copy in TCRdb shows in-frame clones only, minus some. The data hold tens of thousands of clones, with roughly 90% observed a single time. Germline assignment: CDR1 LNHDA and CDR2 SQIVND (reference sequence). The CDR3 is 16 residues long. V lost 4 bases, J lost 1 base, and 15 bases lay in between. This clonotype was sampled from a female donor with multiple sclerosis, enrolled in a pregnancy study. This chain connects TRBV19 to TRBJ2-3; possible D gene TRBD1, 5 bases. The starting material was CD8+ T cells from peripheral blood mononuclear cells, obtained before pregnancy. The DNA of the CDR3 is TGTGCCAGTAGTAGCCCTGCAGGGTCAGGCACAGATACGCAGTATTTT. Translation gives CASSSPAGSGTDTQYF.